Each of the 10 T cell receptor beta chains below was sequenced from the same sample in a study of blood T cell repertoires in COVID-19. The table came from immunoSEQ multiplex PCR; TCRdb's copy has only in-frame clones and leaves some out. The profile shows a few hundred thousand clones, 70% to 90% of them singletons. The sample was peripheral blood. The receptor source for this set is a woman aged 25 to 39 with COVID-19, enrolled during active disease.

This chain connects TRBV9 to TRBJ1-2; TRBD1 aligns across 7 bases. The CDR3 has 17 residues. CDR1 and CDR2 from the germline V gene are SGDLS and YYNGEE. V was pared by 5 bases and J by 5 bases, with 18 bases of the junction left unmatched. This CDR3 is CASRDTAQGKGPYGYTF. The CDR3 region has the DNA TGTGCCAGCAGGGATACCGCACAGGGGAAGGGGCCGTATGGCTACACCTTC.

This clone showed up just a few times. The V call is TRBV5-1, the J call TRBJ1-1; 7 bases map to TRBD1. This CDR3 region has 20 residues. Germline CDR1 is SGHRS and CDR2 is YFSETQ. The V segment lost 6 bases and the J segment 3 bases; nucleotides outside the gene matches: 26. The chain's CDR3 is CASTIWSVGAGGRRDTEAFF. The CDR3 DNA is TGCGCCAGCACCATTTGGAGCGTCGGGGCAGGGGGGAGACGAGACACTGAAGCTTTCTTT.

The chain carries TRBV10-3 and TRBJ2-5; 8 bases match TRBD2. Per germline, CDR1 ENHRY and CDR2 SYGVKD. The ends lost 11 bases at V and 5 bases at J; junction bases unmatched: 19. The CDR3 totals 16 residues. The CDR3 nucleotides read TGTGCCTCTTCCGTCCGGTTGAGCGGGAGAAGGGAGACCCAGTACTTC. Translation: CASSVRLSGRRETQYF.

J is TRBJ2-6 and V is TRBV11-3; no clear D. This CDR3 is 18 amino acids long. Germline loops: CDR1 SGHNT, CDR2 YENEEA. V shed 0 bases and J shed 2 bases, with 14 bases lying between them. The CDR3 spells CASSLDLFLGPGANVLTF. The CDR3 DNA reads as TGTGCCAGCAGCTTAGATCTGTTCTTGGGCCCTGGGGCCAACGTCCTGACTTTC.

The chain couples TRBV14 to TRBJ1-2; TRBD1 is a possible D gene (5 bases). The V end lost 4 bases, the J end lost 6 bases, and 9 bases lay between the germline ends. CDR1 and CDR2 from the germline V gene are SGHDN and FVKESK. The CDR3 totals 12 residues. CDR3 loop: CASSLGAHGYTF. CDR3 nucleotide sequence: TGTGCCAGCAGCCTAGGGGCTCATGGCTACACCTTC.

This clone was seen more than once but under ten times. The chain joins TRBV7-9 to TRBJ1-2; D not certain. The germline V gene has CDR1 SEHNR and CDR2 FQNEAQ (reference sequence). The CDR3 loop spans 12 amino acids. Trimming removed 5 bases from V and 6 bases from J, with 10 bases in between. The CDR3 reads CASSTGTDGYTF. In DNA form, the CDR3 reads TGTGCCAGCAGCACCGGTACCGATGGCTACACCTTC.

The rearrangement links TRBV6-4 to TRBJ1-6; weak D call: TRBD1 (5 bases). V was clipped by 3 bases and J by 9 bases, with 15 bases between them. CDR1 is MRHNA and CDR2 is SNTAGT in the germline V gene. This CDR3 is built from 15 residues. The CDR3 reads CASSDVGGVGSPLHF. In DNA form, the CDR3 reads TGTGCCAGCAGTGATGTTGGAGGGGTCGGTTCACCCCTCCACTTT.

V gene TRBV24-1 combines with J gene TRBJ1-2; D might be TRBD1 (5 bases). This CDR3 region has 14 residues. Germline CDR1 is KGHDR and CDR2 is SFDVKD. V lost 6 bases and J lost 0, with 10 bases in between. In DNA, the CDR3 is TGTGCCACCAGTTACCCAGGGCCTAACTATGGCTACACCTTC. Amino acids: CATSYPGPNYGYTF.

The chain recombines TRBV7-2 with TRBJ2-5; 7 nucleotides line up with TRBD2. The CDR3 sequence is 15 residues long. Germline loops: CDR1 SGHTA, CDR2 FQGNSA. Trimming cost V 1 base and J 6 bases; bases outside gene matches: 8. The CDR3 nucleotides read TGTGCCAGCAGCTTAGTGGGGGAGGGTAGTCAGACCCAGTACTTC. Its protein is CASSLVGEGSQTQYF. Complete variable domain (other parts from reference TRBV7-2 and TRBJ2-5): GAGVSQSPSNKVTEKGKDVELRCDPISGHTALYWYRQSLGQGLEFLIYFQGNSAPDKSGLPSDRFSAERTGGSVSTLTIQRTQQEDSAVYLCASSLVGEGSQTQYFGPGTRLLVL.

The V and J genes are TRBV28 and TRBJ1-3; TRBD1 might be the D (5 bases). Between the trimmed V and J ends, which lost 7 bases and 0 bases, there was a span of 22 bases. The CDR3 extends over 18 amino acids. The germline gives CDR1 MDHEN, CDR2 SYDVKM. This CDR3 is CASTPAGEPPISGNTIYF. The CDR3 DNA sequence: TGTGCCAGCACCCCGGCGGGGGAACCACCGATCTCTGGAAACACCATATATTTT. The full variable domain, completed using reference TRBV28 and TRBJ1-3, is DVKVTQSSRYLVKRTGEKVFLECVQDMDHENMFWYRQDPGLGLRLIYFSYDVKMKEKGDIPEGYSVSREKKERFSLILESASTNQTSMYLCASTPAGEPPISGNTIYFGEGSWLTVV.